The clone carrying this TCR beta chain was seen a few times. This sample stems from a study of T-cell reconstitution after alpha-beta-depleted transplantation in children. Unique molecular identifiers were incorporated when the TCRbeta library was constructed. TCRdb analysed the PCR reads with MiXCR anew, one entry per CDR3 protein. The data show fewer than 1 million distinct CDR3 sequences, roughly 15% seen once. Germline CDR1 reads SNHLY; CDR2 reads FYNNEI. Trimming cost V 5 bases and J 2 bases; bases outside gene matches: 5. The CDR3 consists of 16 residues. This chain uses TRBV2 with TRBJ2-3; 12 positions agree with TRBD2. The source material was PBMCs, mostly from graft donor cells, sampled 360 days after TCRalphabeta/CD19-depleted stem cell transplant. This clonotype was sampled from a male patient aged 5 to 17 who had a stem cell transplant for acute lymphoblastic leukemia, so the T cells may come from the graft donor. This CDR3 is CASSRLAGVVTDTQYF. The CDR3 DNA is TGTGCCAGCAGTAGACTAGCGGGAGTTGTCACAGATACGCAGTATTTT. Using reference TRBV2 and TRBJ2-3 for the parts outside the CDR3, the full variable domain is EPEVTQTPSHQVTQMGQEVILRCVPISNHLYFYWYRQILGQKVEFLVSFYNNEISEKSEIFDDQFSVERPDGSNFTLKIRSTKLEDSAMYFCASSRLAGVVTDTQYFGPGTRLTVL.